Ten or more counts support the clone carrying this T cell receptor beta chain. The CDR3 sequence is 15 residues long. With 5 bases clipped from V and 1 base from J, the junction kept 5 bases outside the gene matches. Germline CDR1 reads SGHAT; CDR2 reads FQNNGV. One entry per CDR3 protein results from TCRdb running MiXCR on the RACE reads. Of around 56,000 distinct CDR3 sequences listed, more than 9% are singletons. The data derive from a study of human T cells and chemical hapten exposure. The sample's time point: pre-sensitization, week 0. Treatment reported: therapeutic diphenylcyclopropenone sensitization with weekly scalp DPC.

The chain is built from TRBV11-2 and TRBJ2-1; 7 nucleotides line up with TRBD1. The TCR sequence derives from a man aged 35-49 years with alopecia areata. Some clones in this sample may be carry-over from other donors' samples. Sample: whole blood, taken in connection with sensitization to the hapten diphenylcyclopropenone (DPC). CDR3: CASSPGRGSYNEQFF. CDR3 nucleotides: TGTGCCAGCAGCCCCGGCAGGGGGTCCTACAATGAGCAGTTCTTC.